This TCR beta chain was recovered during a study of tumor and adjacent non-tumor tissue in lung cancer. In the study overall: Patients comprised about a dozen adenocarcinoma, 2 squamous cell carcinoma and 1 small cell lung cancer. Patients were aged about 31 to 85, about 10 men and roughly 5 women, stage I to III. Each sample yielded a few million productive TCRbeta reads on average.

As regards this clonotype: Possible read error: a much larger clone is one base away.

TCRbeta libraries were built with three rounds of nested PCR, modified from ARM-PCR. TCRdb called the multiplex PCR reads again in MiXCR, with one record for every CDR3 protein. The sample records 120,000 or so distinct CDR3 sequences, 66% being singletons. Germline V gene sequence: CDR1 DFQATT, CDR2 SNEGSKA (reference sequence). This CDR3 has 14 amino acids. RNA was extracted from bulk tissue without any cell sorting. Between August and November 2014, newly diagnosed, chemotherapy-naive lung cancer patients underwent thoracic surgery in China. The sequence was obtained from a man aged 25-40 years with non-small cell lung cancer. Sequences were obtained from lung tumor tissue. This rearrangement joins TRBV20-1 to TRBJ2-5; tentatively, D is TRBD1 (6 bases). CDR3 sequence reads: CSARENRVGETKYF. The CDR3, as DNA: TGCAGTGCTAGAGAGAACAGGGTGGGAGAGACCAAGTACTTC.